Listed here are 10 T cell receptor beta chains from one sample, sequenced in a study of CD8+ T cells in alopecia areata. As the sequencing template, cDNA was produced by extracting RNA and reverse transcribing it. Profiled with immunoSEQ multiplex PCR; TCRdb holds only in-frame clones, not every one. The sample has about 97,000 clones; more than 35% are singletons. Sequenced input: CD4+ T cells sorted from blood. All receptors come from a human donor with alopecia areata.

This clone has just a few counts. The gene calls are TRBV11-2 and TRBJ2-5, with TRBD1 identical over 7 bases. Looked up from germline, CDR1 is SGHAT and CDR2 is FQNNGV. Germline trimming cut 0 bases from V and 4 bases from J; bases unmatched to any gene: 8. The CDR3 sequence is 16 residues long. CDR3 coding DNA: TGTGCCAGCAGCTTAGACACGGCAGGGGGATTAGAGACCCAGTACTTC. It codes for CASSLDTAGGLETQYF.

The chain carries TRBV7-9 and TRBJ2-3, with unresolved D. Trimming removed 5 bases at V and 0 bases at J, with 15 bases between. This CDR3 comprises 16 residues. Germline V gene sequence: CDR1 SEHNR, CDR2 FQNEAQ (reference sequence). The CDR3 DNA reads as TGTGCCAGCAGCCAAGGCGTGGAGCCCAGCACAGATACGCAGTATTTT. Translating gives CASSQGVEPSTDTQYF.

CDR3 amino acids: CAWSFRGTETQYF. For the CDR3, the DNA is TGTGCCTGGAGTTTCAGGGGGACAGAGACCCAGTACTTC. V gene TRBV30 combines with J gene TRBJ2-5, with 7 bases fitting TRBD1. CDR1 GTSNPN and CDR2 SVGIG come from the germline V gene (reference sequence). V lost 2 bases and J lost 4; bases outside the gene matches: 4. This CDR3 spans 13 amino acids.

This chain links TRBV9 with TRBJ1-5; 7 bases map to TRBD1. The CDR3 covers 15 residues. Trimming took 0 bases from V and 7 from J; bases not matched to a gene: 7. In germline, CDR1 is SGDLS, CDR2 YYNGEE. CDR3 protein: CASSVGTGPGQPQHF. CDR3 DNA sequence: TGTGCCAGCAGCGTAGGGACAGGACCGGGGCAGCCCCAGCATTTT.

This clone was found a few times. V usage is TRBV20-1 and J usage is TRBJ2-7; no clear D gene. CDR1 is DFQATT and CDR2 is SNEGSKA in the germline V gene (reference sequence). The CDR3 sequence is 10 residues long. The V end lost 3 bases, the J end lost 6 bases, and 6 bases lay between the germline ends. The CDR3 sequence is CSASLLEQYF. CDR3 in DNA: TGCAGTGCTAGTCTGCTCGAGCAGTACTTC.

The chain is built from TRBV5-1 and TRBJ2-1, with D possibly matching TRBD1 (5 bases). V was pared by 4 bases and J by 3 bases, with 8 bases between. Germline CDR1 is SGHRS and CDR2 is YFSETQ. The CDR3 is 13 amino acids. The CDR3 is CASSVGHYNEQFF. The CDR3 DNA reads as TGCGCCAGCAGCGTTGGACACTACAATGAGCAGTTCTTC.

The CDR3 region has the DNA TGTGCCAGCAGCATCTACGGGATGACCAAAAACATTCAGTACTTC. The encoded protein is CASSIYGMTKNIQYF. The chain has TRBV5-6 and TRBJ2-4; TRBD2 might be the D (5 bases). This CDR3 has 15 amino acids. Germline-derived CDR1 and CDR2 are SGHDT and YYEEEE. V gave up 4 bases and J gave up 2 bases, with 13 bases separating them. The full variable domain, its missing parts supplied by reference TRBV5-6 and TRBJ2-4, is DAGVTQSPTHLIKTRGQQVTLRCSPKSGHDTVSWYQQALGQGPQFIFQYYEEEERQRGNFPDRFSGHQFPNYSSELNVNALLLGDSALYLCASSIYGMTKNIQYFGAGTRLSVL.

The V and J genes are TRBV5-4 and TRBJ1-2; no firm D call. With 0 bases removed from V and 4 bases from J, the gap between germline ends came to 7 bases. The CDR3 is made up of 13 amino acids. Germline CDR1 reads SGHNT; CDR2 reads YYREEE (reference sequence). CDR3: CASSLVGPYGYTF. CDR3 bases: TGTGCCAGCAGCTTGGTAGGACCCTATGGCTACACCTTC.

The chain combines TRBV2 with TRBJ2-1, with 7 bases that match TRBD2. The CDR3 is made up of 13 amino acids. Germline V gene sequence: CDR1 SNHLY, CDR2 FYNNEI. Trimming at V came to 7 bases and at J to 6 bases, leaving 6 bases not matched to a gene. The CDR3: CASKGGPLNEQFF. The CDR3 DNA follows: TGTGCCAGCAAGGGAGGGCCACTCAATGAGCAGTTCTTC.

This clone came up a few times. The J gene is TRBJ1-2, the V gene TRBV28; 8 nucleotides match TRBD1. This CDR3 spans 13 amino acids. CDR1 is MDHEN and CDR2 is SYDVKM in the germline V gene. With 3 bases clipped from V and 8 bases from J, the junction kept 5 bases outside the gene matches. The CDR3 DNA reads as TGTGCCAGCAGTTTGACAGGGGAGCGGGGCTACACCTTC. As protein: CASSLTGERGYTF.